This TCR beta chain is from a study of shared clonotypes between healthy human individuals (dated by TCRdb to about 2020). In the study overall: The cohort included three men and a couple of women between 18 and 49 years of age. Between about 0.94 and 8.9 billion PBMCs per donor were obtained by leukapheresis. Blood TCR repertoires of about 5 healthy adults were deeply sequenced to estimate repertoire size and the extent of clonotype sharing between individuals. For each donor, CD4 naive and CD4 memory were each run on three plates, CD8 naive on two plates, and CD8 memory on one plate. Libraries were prepared and TCR repertoires were sequenced by different laboratories using diverse techniques, in order to increase sequencing depth and limit assay-specific biases. On the study overall, not on this receptor specifically: The small number of donors limited the genetic and exposure-history diversity represented. Pairwise subsampling led to the expectation that sequencing depth would affect the degree of clonotype sharing among donors. Naive subsets generally had larger estimated clonotype richness than memory subsets. When a handful of donors were compared, the shared fraction of clonotypes was 5% to 6.5% for naive CD4, about 4% for naive CD8, roughly 2.5% for memory CD4, and 0.4% for memory CD8. Sampling was restricted to blood, and TCR repertoires in tissue are likely to differ from TCR repertoires in blood. Clonotypes shared by all four sorted-subset donors showed higher generation probabilities than non-shared clonotypes. Rarefaction of sorted-subset datasets indicated incomplete sequencing despite the large sequencing depth.

The donors were healthy, HIV-negative adults who had no recently reported acute infections or vaccinations. All donors were Caucasian adults living in Nashville, Tennessee, USA. CD4+ T cells were enriched through magnetic negative selection, after which naive cells were positively selected on CD45RA and the remaining negative fraction served as the memory subset. Blood was obtained by leukapheresis, after which PBMCs were separated by Ficoll-Histopaque density gradient centrifugation and cryopreserved in liquid nitrogen vapor phase. Purity and quantity of every magnetically sorted T cell population were checked by analytical flow cytometry. Genomic DNA was isolated from each sorted fraction and quantified by UV absorbance on a Nanodrop 2000c. The germline V gene (reference sequence) supplies CDR1 DFQATT and CDR2 SNEGSKA. Its CDR3 holds 11 amino acids, cysteine through phenylalanine. Just the 33-base CDR3 DNA is kept, in frame starting at base 1.

Using the deep immunoSEQ assay, TCR CDR3 regions were amplified from genomic DNA by multiplex PCR. Genomic DNA extracted from each cell subset was distributed evenly over all wells of several immunoSEQ 96-well plates, and each plate served as one replicate. For sorted subsets, around 0.2 ug of genomic DNA, equivalent to 25,000 to 35,000 T cell genomes, went into each replicate PCR. Purified libraries were measured with a Qubit 3.0 fluorometer, size-checked on a Bioanalyzer 2100, and measured again with the KAPA Library Quantification kit. Every immunoSEQ 96-well plate was sequenced on a dedicated single-read 150-cycle Illumina NextSeq 550 flow cell. Per the source publication's procedure: Because the immunoSEQ output held only junctional sequences and lacked quality scores, the filtering could not match the filtering applied to full-length reads. Sequences were annotated with PyIR, a Python wrapper for IgBLAST v1.9, and V/J genes and CDR3 were assigned using IMGT germline references. Reads with weak V/J assignments (E-value above 1e-6), missing CDR3, stop codons, out-of-frame junctions, or ambiguous translated residues were removed. V3J clonotypes were defined as sequences sharing an identical inferred V gene, J gene, and CDR3 amino acid sequence. To compute the percentage overlap between repertoires, the number of shared unique clonotypes was divided by the size of the smaller repertoire. Repertoire richness was assessed with RTK rarefaction, the Chao1 estimator, and Recon v2.1 estimates of unobserved clonotypes. For all TCRbeta clonotypes obtained by the gDNA method from several donors, generation probabilities were computed with OLGA. TCRdb provides this immuneACCESS table in a form limited to in-frame rearrangements. Some clones are lacking; in checked studies, under half of them reflect an unresolved V gene, and why the rest are absent is not known. V, J and clone size are taken as reported in that table, and D and trimming were inferred from the DNA itself. The sample table contains 2,500,000 or so clones; only one count was recorded for just under 95% of them. The ten largest clonotypes hold more than 0.35% of the sample.

As to this clone: Its target antigen remains unknown. A read error may produce the germline difference seen at one junction end.

The receptor chain draws on TRBV20-1 and TRBJ2-3; a confident D gene designation cannot be given. Source material: naive CD4+ T cells from PBMCs. Taken with the paper, the label for cell subset or site translates to: CD45RA+ positively selected. This receptor was obtained from a man aged 18 to 30 in good health. Some clones in this sample may be carry-over from other donors' samples. The nucleotide sequence is TGCGGTGCCACCCTCCGGGATACGCAGTATTTT. Its protein reads: CGATLRDTQYF.